This TCR beta chain was profiled in a study of early T cells in non-severe SARS-CoV-2 infection. Across the whole study: Sequencing of bulk RNA from unsorted whole blood was done, without chain pairing.

Attached unique molecular identifiers marked individual cDNA molecules. TCRdb processed the 5' RACE reads anew with MiXCR; each CDR3 protein has one entry. The sample has under 30,000 distinct CDR3 sequences; about 4.6% are singletons. Study-level results: Matching results from VDJdb favored anti-spike CD8 responses, leaving private and CD4 specificities undetected.

This clonotype was counted at least ten times. Antigen unknown. Deletions cut 6 bases from V and 4 bases from J, with 16 bases between. CDR3 length: 15 residues. The germline CDR1 and CDR2 sequences are SNHLY and FYNNEI. The clonotype comes from an adult who was a healthcare worker with PCR-confirmed SARS-CoV-2 infection or an uninfected control (not recorded which). Sequencing was done on a sample of whole blood. The genes are TRBV2 and TRBJ2-1; weak D call: TRBD2 (5 bases). CDR3 region: CASRGRGQNYNEQFF. The CDR3 nucleotides are TGTGCCAGCAGAGGTCGGGGTCAGAATTACAATGAGCAGTTCTTC.